This T cell receptor beta chain was recovered during a study of cytomegalovirus exposure and HLA in healthy donors. Study results and limitations: Upon later analysis, TCR association rates were observed to vary by HLA locus, being highest for DRB1 and lowest for HLA-C.

Trimming shortened V by 0 bases and J by 5 bases, and 7 bases separated the two germline ends. The germline CDR1 and CDR2 sequences are WNHNN and SYGVQD (reference sequence). The CDR3 length is 13 residues. The study ran its PCR with 60 Vbeta and 13 Jbeta primers. TCRdb's table, derived via immunoSEQ multiplex PCR, lists solely in-frame clones and lacks some. The sample includes roughly 140,000 clones, roughly four fifths seen only once; the top ten take more than 2.5%. On this clone itself: Its cognate antigen is unknown.

This rearrangement joins TRBV10-1 to TRBJ2-5; no definite D call. This sequence originates from a male donor in good health and CMV-seronegative. The sequenced sample was PBMCs. The CDR3 region has the DNA TGCGCCAGCAGTGAGTCGAGGTTTGAGACCCAGTACTTC. The encoded protein is CASSESRFETQYF.